The clone carrying this T cell receptor beta chain came up a few times. This specimen comes from a study of regulatory T cells in long-lasting Graves disease. J was trimmed by 4 bases and V by 5 bases; bases with no gene match: 7. CDR1 and CDR2 from the germline V gene are SGHTA and FQGTGA. The CDR3 totals 15 residues. Combining iRepertoire HTBI primers with Arm-PCR of CDR3 regions, the authors built TCR beta libraries. From the multiplex PCR reads, TCRdb called clonotypes with MiXCR, one entry per CDR3 protein. There are 650,000 to 850,000 distinct CDR3 sequences in the sample; approximately 29% occur only once, and about 40% lies in the top ten. Time point here: persistent/refractory GD, antithyroid drugs over 5 years with positive TRAb. The TCR library was made from RNA extracted from PBMCs.

The input for sequencing was peripheral blood mononuclear cells (PBMCs), taken when the disease was refractory, from a patient treated with antithyroid drugs. V is TRBV7-3 and J is TRBJ2-4; TRBD1 matches 8 bases. The receptor was isolated from a female donor with Graves disease. This CDR3 reads CASSAKDREKNIQYF. The CDR3 DNA sequence: TGTGCCAGCAGCGCCAAGGACAGGGAGAAAAACATTCAGTACTTC. Filled out from reference TRBV7-3 and TRBJ2-4, the complete variable domain reads GAGVSQTPSNKVTEKGKYVELRCDPISGHTALYWYRQSLGQGPEFLIYFQGTGAADDSGLPNDRFFAVRPEGSVSTLKIQRTERGDSAVYLCASSAKDREKNIQYFGAGTRLSVL.